This TCR beta chain was captured by sequencing in a study of blood T cell repertoires in COVID-19. The table came from immunoSEQ multiplex PCR; TCRdb's copy has only in-frame clones and leaves some out. Among 140,000 to 150,000 clones listed, 80% to 90% were seen once. In germline, CDR1 is MGHRA, CDR2 YSYEKL. The CDR3 is 14 residues long. The V and J ends lost 2 bases and 3 bases respectively, with 7 bases between them. The TCR originated in a man between 45 and 60 years old who had recovered from COVID-19. Sequenced material: PBMCs or T cells enriched from blood (not recorded which). The chain is built from TRBV4-1 and TRBJ2-2; D may be TRBD2 (6 bases). The CDR3 sequence is CASSQRDYTGELFF. DNA of the CDR3: TGCGCCAGCAGCCAACGGGACTACACCGGGGAGCTGTTTTTT.